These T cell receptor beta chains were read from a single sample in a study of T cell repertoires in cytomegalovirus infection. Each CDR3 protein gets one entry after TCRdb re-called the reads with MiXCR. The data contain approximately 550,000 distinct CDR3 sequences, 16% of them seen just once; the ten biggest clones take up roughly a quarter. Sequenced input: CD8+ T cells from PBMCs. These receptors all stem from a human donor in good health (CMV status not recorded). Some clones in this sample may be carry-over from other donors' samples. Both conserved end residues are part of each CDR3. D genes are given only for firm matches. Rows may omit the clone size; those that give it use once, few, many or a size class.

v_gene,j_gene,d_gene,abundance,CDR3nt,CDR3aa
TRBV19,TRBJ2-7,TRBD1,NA,TGTGCCAGTAGTGGACAGGGGGCTCACGAGCAGTACTTC,CASSGQGAHEQYF
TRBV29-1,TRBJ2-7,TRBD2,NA,TGCAGCGTGGGGGGGTCTAGCGGGTTTAACTACGAGCAGTACTTC,CSVGGSSGFNYEQYF
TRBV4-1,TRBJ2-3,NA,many,TGCGCCAGCAGCCAAGCCAACGACCTGGTTGCAGATACGCAGTATTTT,CASSQANDLVADTQYF
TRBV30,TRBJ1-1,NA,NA,TGTGCCTGGAGTGTTGGTGGGTTCACTGAAGCTTTCTTT,CAWSVGGFTEAFF
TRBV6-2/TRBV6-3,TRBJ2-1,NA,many,TGTGCCAGCAGTTACTACGGAGGGGAGAATGAGCAGTTCTTC,CASSYYGGENEQFF
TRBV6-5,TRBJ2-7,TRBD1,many,TGTGCCAGCAGTTACGGACAGGCTCCAACCTACGAGCAGTACTTC,CASSYGQAPTYEQYF
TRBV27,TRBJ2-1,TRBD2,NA,TGTGCCAGCAGTTTAACTAGCGCCCTGGCGGAGCAGTTCTTC,CASSLTSALAEQFF
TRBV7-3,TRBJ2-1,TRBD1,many,TGTGCCAGCAGCGATCTGGGACAGAGAAACAATGAGCAGTTCTTC,CASSDLGQRNNEQFF
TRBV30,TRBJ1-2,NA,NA,TGTGCCTGGAGCGGAGCGTATGGCTACACCTTC,CAWSGAYGYTF
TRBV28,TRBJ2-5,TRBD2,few,TGTGCCAGCAGGGGACTAGGACTCCAAGAGACCCAGTACTTC,CASRGLGLQETQYF
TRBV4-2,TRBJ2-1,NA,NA,TGTGCCAGCAGCCACGCGCTAAAGGATTACAATGAGCAGTTCTTC,CASSHALKDYNEQFF
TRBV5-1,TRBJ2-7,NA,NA,TGCGCCAGCAGCCCACGAGGGGCGGAGTCCCTCTACGAGCAGTACTTC,CASSPRGAESLYEQYF
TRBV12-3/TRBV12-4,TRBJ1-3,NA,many,TGTGCCAGCAGTTTAGTGACAGCATCTGGAAACACCATATATTTT,CASSLVTASGNTIYF
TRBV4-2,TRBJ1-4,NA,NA,TGTGCCAGCAGCCAAGATGTGGCGCGGAATGAAAAACTGTTTTTT,CASSQDVARNEKLFF
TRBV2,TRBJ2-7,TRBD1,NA,TGTGCCAGCATCCGGGACAGGGAGTTGGGTTCCTACGAGCAGTACTTC,CASIRDRELGSYEQYF
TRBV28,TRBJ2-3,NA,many,TGTGCCAGCAATCACCCTAACTCCTGGGATACGCAGTATTTT,CASNHPNSWDTQYF
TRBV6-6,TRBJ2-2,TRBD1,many,TGTGCCAGCAGTTACCCGACAGGGGGCGACACCGGGGAGCTGTTTTTT,CASSYPTGGDTGELFF
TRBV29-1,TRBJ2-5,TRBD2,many,TGCAGCGTTGTTTTTAGCGGGGACCAAGAGACCCAGTACTTC,CSVVFSGDQETQYF
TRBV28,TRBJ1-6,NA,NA,TGTGCCAGCCACTTGGGGGGTCAGGATAATTCACCCCTCCACTTT,CASHLGGQDNSPLHF
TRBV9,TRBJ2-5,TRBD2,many,TGTGCCAGCAGCCCCTCAAGCGGGAAAAAAGAGACCCAGTACTTC,CASSPSSGKKETQYF
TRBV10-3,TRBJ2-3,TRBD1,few,TGTGCCATCAACCGAATTCCCGAGACAGGGGGCAGTGGTACAGATACGCAGTATTTT,CAINRIPETGGSGTDTQYF
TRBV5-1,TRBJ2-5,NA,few,TGCGCCAGCAGCTCGCCCCCCTTAGGGGACCAAGAGACCCAGTACTTC,CASSSPPLGDQETQYF
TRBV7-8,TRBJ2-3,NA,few,TGTGCCAGCAGCGACGCCATGGGGGATGGGTTAGATACGCAGTATTTT,CASSDAMGDGLDTQYF
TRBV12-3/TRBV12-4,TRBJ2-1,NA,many,TGTGCCAGCAGTTTTCAGGGAGTGGGTAATGAGCAGTTCTTC,CASSFQGVGNEQFF
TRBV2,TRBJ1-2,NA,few,TGTGCCCCCCAGGTGACAGCCTATGGCTACACCTTC,CAPQVTAYGYTF
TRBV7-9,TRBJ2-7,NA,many,TGTGCCAGCAGCCCCCGTGGGGTGCCCTACGAGCAGTACTTC,CASSPRGVPYEQYF
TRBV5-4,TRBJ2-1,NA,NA,TGTGCCAGCAGCCCCGGGGCGACCCCCTACAATGAGCAGTTCTTC,CASSPGATPYNEQFF
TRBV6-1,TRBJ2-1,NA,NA,TGTGCCAGCAGATCAGATGAGCAGTTCTTC,CASRSDEQFF
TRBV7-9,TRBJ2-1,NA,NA,TGTGCCAGCAGCCCGGGGCCCACAGAGCAGTTCTTC,CASSPGPTEQFF
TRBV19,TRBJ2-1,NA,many,TGTGCCAGTAGTCGACCGGGACTGAGCTCCTACAATGAGCAGTTCTTC,CASSRPGLSSYNEQFF
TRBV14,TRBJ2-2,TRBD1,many,TGTGCCAGCAGCCAAGACCTAGGACAGGGGTATTACACCGGGGAGCTGTTTTTT,CASSQDLGQGYYTGELFF
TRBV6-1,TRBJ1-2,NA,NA,TGTGCCAGCGTCGGGGGCGCCAACTATGGCTACACCTTC,CASVGGANYGYTF
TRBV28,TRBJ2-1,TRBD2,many,TGTGCCAGCAGCACCGGGACTAGCGGGATTCGTGAGCAGTTCTTC,CASSTGTSGIREQFF
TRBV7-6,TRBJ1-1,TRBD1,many,TGTGCCAGCAGCGTGGGACAGGGAAACACTGAAGCTTTCTTT,CASSVGQGNTEAFF
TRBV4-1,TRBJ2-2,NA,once,TGCGCCAGCAGCCTCAGGGACGTAAACACCGGGGTGCTGTTTTTT,CASSLRDVNTGVLFF
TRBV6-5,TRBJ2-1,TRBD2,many,TGTGCCAGCAGCCCCCTGATAGCGGGAGAGGACAATGAGCAGTTCTTC,CASSPLIAGEDNEQFF
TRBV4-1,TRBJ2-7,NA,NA,TGCGCCAGCAGCCAAGTCAAATCCTACGAGCAGTACTTC,CASSQVKSYEQYF
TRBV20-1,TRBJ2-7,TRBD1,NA,TGCAGTGCTACCTACGGGACAGGCCCCTACGAGCAGTACTTC,CSATYGTGPYEQYF
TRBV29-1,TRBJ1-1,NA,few,TGCAGCGTTGAAGTAGGGGGGGCTTTCTTT,CSVEVGGAFF
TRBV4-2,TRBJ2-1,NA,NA,TGTGCCAGCAGCACCGGGACCAACGGGGGCAATGAGCAGTTCTTC,CASSTGTNGGNEQFF
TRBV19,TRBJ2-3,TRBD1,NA,TGTGCCAGTAGTATGCGGAACAGGGGGCGCGGTACAGATACGCAGTATTTT,CASSMRNRGRGTDTQYF
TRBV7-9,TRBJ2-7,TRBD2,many,TGTGCCAGCAGCTTAGGAAGCGGGAGAGTCTACGAGCAGTACTTC,CASSLGSGRVYEQYF
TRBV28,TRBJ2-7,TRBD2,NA,TGTGCCAGCAGTTCCTACCTACTGACTAGCGGGCGAATCTACGAGCAGTACTTC,CASSSYLLTSGRIYEQYF
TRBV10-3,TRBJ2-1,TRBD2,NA,TGTGCCATCAGAGGACTAGCGGAGACCTACAATGAGCAGTTCTTC,CAIRGLAETYNEQFF
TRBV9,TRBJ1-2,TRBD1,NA,TGTGCCAGCACCCGTATTGAGGACAGGGTGCATGGCTACACCTTC,CASTRIEDRVHGYTF
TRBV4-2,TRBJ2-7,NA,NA,TGTGCCAGCAGCCAACATTCGGACCCGCGAGACTACGAGCAGTACTTC,CASSQHSDPRDYEQYF
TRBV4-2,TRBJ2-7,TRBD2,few,TGTGCCAGCAGCCAAGGGCTAGCGGGGGAGGTCTACGAGCAGTACTTC,CASSQGLAGEVYEQYF
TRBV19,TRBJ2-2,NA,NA,TGTGCCAGTAGTCGGGTCGTTGCCCGAGGGGACACCGGGGAGCTGTTTTTT,CASSRVVARGDTGELFF